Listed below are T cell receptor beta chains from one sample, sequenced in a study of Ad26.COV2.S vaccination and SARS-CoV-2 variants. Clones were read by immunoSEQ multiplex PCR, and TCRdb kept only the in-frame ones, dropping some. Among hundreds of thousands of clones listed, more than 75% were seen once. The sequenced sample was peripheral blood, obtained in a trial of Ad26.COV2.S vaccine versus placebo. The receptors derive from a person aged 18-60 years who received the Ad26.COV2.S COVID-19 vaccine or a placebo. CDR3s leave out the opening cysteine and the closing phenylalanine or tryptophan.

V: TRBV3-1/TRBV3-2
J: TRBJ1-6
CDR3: ASSQDGGRLNSPLH

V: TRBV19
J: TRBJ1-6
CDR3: ASSIRGGEGQTNSPLH

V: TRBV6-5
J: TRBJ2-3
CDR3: ASRSRTDTQY

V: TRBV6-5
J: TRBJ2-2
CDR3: ASSRQANPGELF

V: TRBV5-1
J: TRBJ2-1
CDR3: ASGEGNTNDEQF

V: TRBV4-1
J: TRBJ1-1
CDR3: ASSHPATEAF

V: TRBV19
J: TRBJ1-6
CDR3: ASTGSRGSPLH

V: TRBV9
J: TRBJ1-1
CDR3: ASSTSGTDNTEAF

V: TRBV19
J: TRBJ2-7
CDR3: ASSIGASGGDEQY

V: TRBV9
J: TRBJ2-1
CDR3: ASSPTAYNEQF

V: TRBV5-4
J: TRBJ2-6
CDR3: ASSLPGMGTGANVLT

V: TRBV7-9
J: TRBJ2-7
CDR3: ASSYLAGSYEQY

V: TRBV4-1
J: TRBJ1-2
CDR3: ASSQTGHGYT

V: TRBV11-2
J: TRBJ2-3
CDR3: ASSLSRADTQY

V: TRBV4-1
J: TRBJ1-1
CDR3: ASDLSTGSGTEAF

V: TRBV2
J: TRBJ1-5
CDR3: ASSGGGGNQPQH

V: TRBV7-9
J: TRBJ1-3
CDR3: ASSSPHWEGNTIY

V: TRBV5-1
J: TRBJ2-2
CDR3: ASSLEGTGSRELF

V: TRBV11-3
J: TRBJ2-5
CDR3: ASSPGLAGGRGETQY

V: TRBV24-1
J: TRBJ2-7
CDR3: ATSEGPYEQY

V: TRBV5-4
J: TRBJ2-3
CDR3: ASSWSGGPTDTQY

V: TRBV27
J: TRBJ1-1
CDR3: ASITQGGTEAF

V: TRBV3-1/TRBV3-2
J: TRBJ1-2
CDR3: ASSPRGSRGYT

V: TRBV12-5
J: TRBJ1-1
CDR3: ASGIRTLVTEAF

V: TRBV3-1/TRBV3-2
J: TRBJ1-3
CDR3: ASSQGSGNTIY

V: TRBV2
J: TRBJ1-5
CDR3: ASKQREPQH

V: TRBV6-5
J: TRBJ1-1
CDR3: ASGQNTEAF

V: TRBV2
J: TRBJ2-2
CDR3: ASRRSNTGELF